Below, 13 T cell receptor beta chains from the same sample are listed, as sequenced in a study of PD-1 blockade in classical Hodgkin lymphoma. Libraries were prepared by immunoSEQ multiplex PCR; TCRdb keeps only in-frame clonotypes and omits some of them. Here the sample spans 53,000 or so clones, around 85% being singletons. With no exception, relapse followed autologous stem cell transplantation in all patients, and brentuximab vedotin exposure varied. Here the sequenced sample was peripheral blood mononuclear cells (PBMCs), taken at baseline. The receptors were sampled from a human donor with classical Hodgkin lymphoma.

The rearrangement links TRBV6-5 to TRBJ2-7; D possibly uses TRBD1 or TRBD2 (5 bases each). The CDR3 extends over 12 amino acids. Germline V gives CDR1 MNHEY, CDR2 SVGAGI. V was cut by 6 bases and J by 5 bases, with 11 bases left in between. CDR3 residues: CASSRGRHEQYV. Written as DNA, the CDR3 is TGTGCCAGCAGCCGGGGCAGACACGAGCAGTACGTC.

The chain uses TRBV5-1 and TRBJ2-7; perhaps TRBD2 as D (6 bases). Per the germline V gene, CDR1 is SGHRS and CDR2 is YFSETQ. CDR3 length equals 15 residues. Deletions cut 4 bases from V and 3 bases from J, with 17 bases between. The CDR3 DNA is TGCGCCAGCAGCCAAGGCGGGGTAAGGGGCTACGAGCAGTACGTC. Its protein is CASSQGGVRGYEQYV.

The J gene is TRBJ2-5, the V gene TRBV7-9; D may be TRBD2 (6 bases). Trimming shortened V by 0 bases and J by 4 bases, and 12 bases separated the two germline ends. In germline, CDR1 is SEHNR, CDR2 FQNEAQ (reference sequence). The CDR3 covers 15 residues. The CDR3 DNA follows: TGTGCCAGCAGCTTAGCCCCAGTGGGAGGAGAGACCCAGTACTTC. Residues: CASSLAPVGGETQYF. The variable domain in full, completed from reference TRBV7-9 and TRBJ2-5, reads DTGVSQNPRHKITKRGQNVTFRCDPISEHNRLYWYRQTLGQGPEFLTYFQNEAQLEKSRLLSDRFSAERPKGSFSTLEIQRTEQGDSAMYLCASSLAPVGGETQYFGPGTRLLVL.

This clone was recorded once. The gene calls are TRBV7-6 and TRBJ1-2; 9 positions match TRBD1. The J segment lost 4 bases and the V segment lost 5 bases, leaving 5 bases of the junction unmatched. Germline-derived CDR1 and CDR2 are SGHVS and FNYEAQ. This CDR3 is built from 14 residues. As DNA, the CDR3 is TGTGCCAGCAGCCCGGGACAGGGAACCTATGGCTACACCTTC. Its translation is CASSPGQGTYGYTF. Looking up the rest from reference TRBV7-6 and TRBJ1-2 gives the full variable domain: GAGVSQSPRYKVTKRGQDVALRCDPISGHVSLYWYRQALGQGPEFLTYFNYEAQQDKSGLPNDRFSAERPEGSISTLTIQRTEQRDSAMYRCASSPGQGTYGYTFGSGTRLTVV.

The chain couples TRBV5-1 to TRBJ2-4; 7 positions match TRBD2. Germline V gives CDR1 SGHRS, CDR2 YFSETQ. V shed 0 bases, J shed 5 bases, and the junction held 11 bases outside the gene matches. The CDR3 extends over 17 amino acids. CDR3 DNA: TGCGCCAGCAGCTTGGTTGTGGGAGGGCCGGGGGAAAACATTCAGTACTTC. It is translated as CASSLVVGGPGENIQYF.

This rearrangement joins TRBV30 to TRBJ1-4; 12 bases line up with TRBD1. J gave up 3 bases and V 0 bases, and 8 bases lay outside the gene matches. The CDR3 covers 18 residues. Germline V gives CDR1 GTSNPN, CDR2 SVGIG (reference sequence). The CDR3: CAWSVRGGQGAANEKLFF. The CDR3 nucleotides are TGTGCCTGGAGTGTACGAGGGGGACAGGGGGCGGCTAATGAAAAACTGTTTTTT. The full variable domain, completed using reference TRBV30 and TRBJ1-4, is SQTIHQWPATLVQPVGSPLSLECTVEGTSNPNLYWYRQAAGRGLQLLFYSVGIGQISSEVPQNLSASRPQDRQFILSSKKLLLSDSGFYLCAWSVRGGQGAANEKLFFGSGTQLSVL.

CDR3 DNA sequence: TGTGCCTGGAACCCCCCCGGAAGGGTGGGCACCGGGGAGCTGTTTTTT. This gives the protein CAWNPPGRVGTGELFF. The chain carries TRBV30 and TRBJ2-2; no reliable D call. Germline V gene lookup returns CDR1 GTSNPN and CDR2 SVGIG (reference sequence). This CDR3 comprises 16 residues. V was cut by 4 bases and J by 4 bases, with 19 bases left in between.

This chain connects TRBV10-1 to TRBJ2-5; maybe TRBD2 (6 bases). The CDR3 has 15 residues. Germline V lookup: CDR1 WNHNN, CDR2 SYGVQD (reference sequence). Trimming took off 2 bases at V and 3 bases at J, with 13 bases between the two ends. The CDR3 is CASSEHSRREETQYF. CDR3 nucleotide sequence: TGCGCCAGCAGTGAGCACTCCCGGAGGGAAGAGACCCAGTACTTC.

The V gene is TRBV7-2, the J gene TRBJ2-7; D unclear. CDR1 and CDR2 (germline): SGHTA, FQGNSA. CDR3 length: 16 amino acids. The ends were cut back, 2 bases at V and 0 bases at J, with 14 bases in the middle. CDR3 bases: TGTGCCAGCAGCTTAAGGGCGCGGCCAAGCTCCTACGAGCAGTACTTC. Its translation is CASSLRARPSSYEQYF.

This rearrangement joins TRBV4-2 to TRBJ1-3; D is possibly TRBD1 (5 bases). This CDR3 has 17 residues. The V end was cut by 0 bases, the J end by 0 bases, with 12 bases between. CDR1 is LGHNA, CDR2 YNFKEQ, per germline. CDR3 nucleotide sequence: TGTGCCAGCAGCCAAGATAAAGGGGTCCCCTCTGGAAACACCATATATTTT. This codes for CASSQDKGVPSGNTIYF.

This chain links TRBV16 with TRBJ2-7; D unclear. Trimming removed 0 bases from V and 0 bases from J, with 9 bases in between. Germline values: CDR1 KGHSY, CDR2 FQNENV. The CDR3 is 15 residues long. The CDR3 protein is CASSQSPRASYEQYF. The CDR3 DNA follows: TGTGCCAGCAGCCAATCACCAAGGGCCTCCTACGAGCAGTACTTC.

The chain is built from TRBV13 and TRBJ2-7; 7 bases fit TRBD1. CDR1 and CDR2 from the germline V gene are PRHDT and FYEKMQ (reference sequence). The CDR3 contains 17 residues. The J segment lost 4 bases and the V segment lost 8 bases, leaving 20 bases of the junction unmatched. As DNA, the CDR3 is TGTGCCAGCGCCGGACGTCTAAGGGGGCGCGGTACATACGAGCAGTACTTC. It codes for CASAGRLRGRGTYEQYF. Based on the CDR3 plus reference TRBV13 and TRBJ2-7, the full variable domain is AAGVIQSPRHLIKEKRETATLKCYPIPRHDTVYWYQQGPGQDPQFLISFYEKMQSDKGSIPDRFSAQQFSDYHSELNMSSLELGDSALYFCASAGRLRGRGTYEQYFGPGTRLTVT.

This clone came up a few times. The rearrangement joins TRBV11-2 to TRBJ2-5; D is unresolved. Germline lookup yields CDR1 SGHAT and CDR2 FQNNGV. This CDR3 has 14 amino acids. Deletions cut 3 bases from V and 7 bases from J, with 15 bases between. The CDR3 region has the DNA TGTGCCAGCAGCTTGGAAGTACGTTTCGGGACCCAGTACTTC. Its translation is CASSLEVRFGTQYF.